This entry features one T cell receptor (beta chain) sequence. The antigen remains undetermined. The germline gives CDR1 SGHRS, CDR2 YFSETQ. The CDR3 extends over 16 amino acids. The V and J ends lost 4 bases and 1 base, in that order; junction bases with no gene match: 8. The record originates from a study of cytomegalovirus exposure and HLA in healthy donors. Study-wide findings and caveats: In a later analysis, TCR beta V- and J-gene trimming showed a link to a missense DCLRE1C variant.

13 Jbeta primers and 60 Vbeta primers were used for the PCR. Measured with immunoSEQ multiplex PCR; TCRdb has only the in-frame clones, and not every one. The sample consists of some 140,000 clones, 73% of them appearing once. The sequence came from a woman in her thirties or forties in good health and CMV-seronegative. The chain joins TRBV5-1 to TRBJ2-1, with 7 bases lining up with TRBD2. Material: PBMCs. The CDR3 loop is CASSTLPSGSYNEQFF. The CDR3 DNA reads TGCGCCAGCAGCACCCTACCTAGCGGATCCTACAATGAGCAGTTCTTC.